One and the same sample provided the 29 T cell receptor beta chains below, sequenced in a study of CD8 T cells in Susac syndrome. With random hexamers, reverse transcription was performed on about 0.5 to 1 ug of RNA. One entry per CDR3 protein results from TCRdb running MiXCR on the immunoSEQ multiplex PCR reads. Of about 430,000 distinct CDR3 sequences listed, 85% were seen once; the top ten hold roughly 0.11%. Source material: CD8+ T cells from PBMCs. These receptors all stem from a human donor with multiple sclerosis.

The rearrangement links TRBV25-1 to TRBJ2-7; 8 positions agree with TRBD1. With V trimmed by 1 base and J by 2 bases, 7 bases remained unmatched. Germline V CDR1 and CDR2: MGHDK, SYGVNS. This CDR3 contains 16 residues. CDR3 sequence: CASSEWDRYSTYEQYF. The CDR3 DNA sequence: TGTGCCAGCAGTGAATGGGACAGGTACTCCACCTACGAGCAGTACTTC.

The V call is TRBV27, the J call TRBJ1-1, with unresolved D. The ends were cut back, 0 bases at V and 6 bases at J, with 11 bases in the middle. This CDR3 has 14 amino acids. The germline V gene has CDR1 MNHEY and CDR2 SMNVEV (reference sequence). CDR3 sequence reads: CASSLSNNLAEAFF. For the CDR3, the DNA is TGTGCCAGCAGTTTATCGAACAATCTCGCTGAAGCTTTCTTT.

Many counts were recorded for this clonotype. The rearrangement uses TRBV11-2 and TRBJ1-1; D is unresolved. The length of the CDR3 is 12 residues. CDR1 is SGHAT and CDR2 is FQNNGV in the germline V gene. Deletions cut 2 bases from V and 0 bases from J, with 1 base between. CDR3: CASSLLNTEAFF. CDR3 in DNA: TGTGCCAGCAGCTTATTGAACACTGAAGCTTTCTTT.

This chain uses TRBV29-1 with TRBJ2-5, with a possible D match to TRBD1 (6 bases). The germline V and J ends were trimmed by 1 base and 3 bases, with 6 bases remaining between them. From germline, CDR1 is SQVTM and CDR2 ANQGSEA. CDR3 length: 12 amino acids. In DNA form, the CDR3 reads TGCAGCGTTGAAGGGACAGAAGAGACCCAGTACTTC. This sequence encodes CSVEGTEETQYF.

This chain connects TRBV7-6 to TRBJ2-2; D remains ambiguous. The V gene lost 1 base and the J gene lost 2 bases, with 11 bases spanning the gap. Germline lookup yields CDR1 SGHVS and CDR2 FNYEAQ. This CDR3 region has 16 residues. The CDR3 region has the DNA TGTGCCAGCAGCTTAGAACCACTACTAAACACCGGGGAGCTGTTTTTT. The encoded protein is CASSLEPLLNTGELFF.

The chain combines TRBV28 with TRBJ2-7; 10 positions match TRBD2. The CDR3 has 16 amino acids. Per the germline V gene, CDR1 is MDHEN and CDR2 is SYDVKM. V was pared by 6 bases and J by 3 bases, with 11 bases of the junction left unmatched. The CDR3 sequence is CASRSLGSGGGYEQYF. Written as DNA, the CDR3 is TGTGCCAGCAGGTCCCTCGGGAGCGGGGGGGGCTACGAGCAGTACTTC.

V is TRBV6-5 and J is TRBJ1-1, with a weak D call TRBD1 (6 bases). The CDR3 extends over 14 amino acids. The germline V gene encodes CDR1 MNHEY and CDR2 SVGAGI. The V end was cut by 0 bases, the J end by 4 bases, with 9 bases between. The CDR3 is CASSYSRGATEAFF. The CDR3 DNA is TGTGCCAGCAGTTACTCTAGGGGGGCCACTGAAGCTTTCTTT.

This chain links TRBV7-9 with TRBJ2-2; no definite D call. Germline loops: CDR1 SEHNR, CDR2 FQNEAQ (reference sequence). V lost 5 bases and J lost 4, with 14 bases in between. The CDR3 runs to 15 residues. In nucleotides, the CDR3 is TGTGCCAGCAGCCTCACCGCGGCAAGCACCGGGGAGCTGTTTTTT. This sequence encodes CASSLTAASTGELFF.

This chain connects TRBV7-8 to TRBJ2-1, with D tentatively TRBD2 (6 bases). The CDR3 extends over 15 amino acids. Germline V gives CDR1 SGHVS, CDR2 FQNEAQ. V was clipped by 2 bases and J by 8 bases, with 16 bases between them. The CDR3 loop reads CASSLSTGVSYEQFF. DNA of the CDR3: TGTGCCAGCAGCTTAAGTACGGGAGTAAGCTATGAGCAGTTCTTC.

The chain uses TRBV30 and TRBJ2-3; possibly TRBD1 for D (6 bases). V dropped 2 bases and J dropped 1 base, with 10 bases sitting between them. Germline V gene data show CDR1 as GTSNPN and CDR2 as SVGIG (reference sequence). The CDR3 contains 14 residues. The CDR3 DNA reads as TGTGCCTGGAGTATTGGGGGCGGCACAGATACGCAGTATTTT. Its translation: CAWSIGGGTDTQYF.

V and J are TRBV2 and TRBJ2-1; 8 bases fit TRBD2. In germline, CDR1 is SNHLY, CDR2 FYNNEI. The CDR3 extends over 17 amino acids. With 7 bases clipped from V and 6 bases from J, the junction kept 17 bases outside the gene matches. DNA of the CDR3: TGTGCCAGCAAGGGTAGCGGGAAAGAAGGTTGCTGCAATGAGCAGTTCTTC. Translating it yields CASKGSGKEGCCNEQFF. The whole variable domain, filled in from reference TRBV2 and TRBJ2-1, reads EPEVTQTPSHQVTQMGQEVILRCVPISNHLYFYWYRQILGQKVEFLVSFYNNEISEKSEIFDDQFSVERPDGSNFTLKIRSTKLEDSAMYFCASKGSGKEGCCNEQFFGPGTRLTVL.

The chain carries TRBV9 and TRBJ2-3; D tentatively reads TRBD1 or TRBD2 (5 bases each). Trimming stripped 2 bases from V and 1 base from J, with 14 bases between. Germline loops: CDR1 SGDLS, CDR2 YYNGEE. The CDR3 length is 16 residues. DNA of the CDR3: TGTGCCAGCAGCGTGGGGGTACAGGAGGGCACAGATACGCAGTATTTT. Its translation: CASSVGVQEGTDTQYF. Together with reference TRBV9 and TRBJ2-3, the CDR3 gives the full variable domain: DSGVTQTPKHLITATGQRVTLRCSPRSGDLSVYWYQQSLDQGLQFLIQYYNGEERAKGNILERFSAQQFPDLHSELNLSSLELGDSALYFCASSVGVQEGTDTQYFGPGTRLTVL.

This clonotype was counted only a few times. The genes are TRBV5-4 and TRBJ2-6; D remains unclear. The CDR3 length is 14 residues. CDR1 SGHNT and CDR2 YYREEE come from the germline V gene (reference sequence). V dropped 2 bases and J dropped 2 bases, with 5 bases sitting between them. For the CDR3, the DNA is TGTGCCAGCAGCTTTATTACTGGGGCCAACGTCCTGACTTTC. Its protein product is CASSFITGANVLTF. Combining the CDR3 with reference TRBV5-4 and TRBJ2-6 gives the whole variable domain ETGVTQSPTHLIKTRGQQVTLRCSSQSGHNTVSWYQQALGQGPQFIFQYYREEENGRGNFPPRFSGLQFPNYSSELNVNALELDDSALYLCASSFITGANVLTFGAGSRLTVL.

The rearrangement links TRBV29-1 to TRBJ2-1; a weak D match, TRBD2 (6 bases). This CDR3 is built from 14 residues. Trimming left V 7 bases short and J 8 bases short, with 21 bases between. Germline V gene lookup returns CDR1 SQVTM and CDR2 ANQGSEA. CDR3 loop: CSADDKMGLHEQFF. In DNA form, the CDR3 reads TGCAGCGCGGATGATAAGATGGGACTCCATGAGCAGTTCTTC.

This clonotype has just one count. The rearrangement joins TRBV19 to TRBJ1-2; TRBD1 aligns across 10 bases. Germline assignment: CDR1 LNHDA and CDR2 SQIVND (reference sequence). V was pared by 6 bases and J by 2 bases, with 9 bases of the junction left unmatched. The CDR3 contains 16 residues. The CDR3 sequence is CASRKEDRGRNYGYTF. The CDR3 nucleotides are TGTGCCAGTAGAAAGGAAGACAGGGGGCGAAACTATGGCTACACCTTC.

The V gene is TRBV6-2 or TRBV6-3, the J gene TRBJ2-2; D is perhaps TRBD2 (5 bases). V lost 0 bases to trimming and J lost 7 bases, with 12 bases between them. CDR1 is MNHEY, CDR2 SVGEGT, per germline. This CDR3 contains 15 residues. CDR3 sequence reads: CASSYSTLVDGELFF. In nucleotides, the CDR3 is TGTGCCAGCAGTTACTCGACACTAGTTGACGGGGAGCTGTTTTTT.

The genes are TRBV3-1 and TRBJ2-2; unclear D gene. Trimming stripped 5 bases from V and 0 bases from J, with 13 bases between. The CDR3 contains 16 residues. Germline V gene lookup returns CDR1 LGHDT and CDR2 YNNKEL (reference sequence). CDR3 nucleotide sequence: TGTGCCAGCAGCTCATCTACTTCGCCGAACACCGGGGAGCTGTTTTTT. It encodes CASSSSTSPNTGELFF.

The CDR3 reads CASSEISTANYGYTF. CDR3 bases: TGTGCCAGCAGCGAAATCTCGACCGCTAACTATGGCTACACCTTC. This chain connects TRBV5-4 to TRBJ1-2, with no clear D. CDR3 length: 15 residues. The V gene lost 4 bases and the J gene lost 0 bases, with 13 bases spanning the gap. From germline, CDR1 is SGHNT and CDR2 YYREEE (reference sequence).

The chain is built from TRBV6-1 and TRBJ2-1; 9 nucleotides align to TRBD2. There are 15 residues in the CDR3. J gave up 6 bases and V 1 base, and 4 bases lay outside the gene matches. Germline assignment: CDR1 MNHNS and CDR2 SASEGT. The CDR3 DNA follows: TGTGCCAGCAGTGAAGGGCTAGCGGGAATCAATGAGCAGTTCTTC. Translated: CASSEGLAGINEQFF.

The CDR3 DNA reads TGTGCCAGTAGCCGACTAGCGGTGTACAATGAGCAGTTCTTC. This encodes CASSRLAVYNEQFF. This rearrangement joins TRBV19 to TRBJ2-1, with 9 bases fitting TRBD2. Germline V gene sequence: CDR1 LNHDA, CDR2 SQIVND (reference sequence). This CDR3 spans 14 amino acids. After removal of 6 bases from V and 4 bases from J, the junction contained 4 bases not matched to a gene.

The chain couples TRBV7-6 to TRBJ2-3; D call uncertain. Looked up from germline, CDR1 is SGHVS and CDR2 is FNYEAQ. V gave up 3 bases and J gave up 2 bases, with 6 bases separating them. The CDR3 runs 13 residues. CDR3 sequence (DNA): TGTGCCAGCAGCTTTGACAACACAGATACGCAGTATTTT. It encodes CASSFDNTDTQYF.

CDR3 loop: CASSSYRELYEQYF. The CDR3 bases are TGTGCCAGCAGTTCATACAGGGAACTCTACGAGCAGTACTTC. The chain combines TRBV27 with TRBJ2-7; possibly TRBD1 for D (6 bases). The CDR3 spans 14 residues. The V gene's germline CDR1 is MNHEY and CDR2 SMNVEV (reference sequence). Trimming removed 4 bases at V and 3 bases at J, with 13 bases between.

The DNA for the CDR3 is TGTGCCAGCAGCCGCTACGGACAGGGAAACTCACCCCTCCACTTT. This sequence encodes CASSRYGQGNSPLHF. J is TRBJ1-6 and V is TRBV4-2; 8 positions match TRBD1. J gave up 10 bases and V 4 bases, and 9 bases lay outside the gene matches. CDR1 and CDR2 (germline): LGHNA, YNFKEQ. This CDR3 comprises 15 residues.

J is TRBJ2-1 and V is TRBV10-1; no clear D gene. Per germline, CDR1 WNHNN and CDR2 SYGVQD (reference sequence). This CDR3 contains 14 residues. Trimming stripped 0 bases from V and 5 bases from J, with 8 bases between. The DNA for the CDR3 is TGCGCCAGCAGTGAGTCGATGGGGAACAATGAGCAGTTCTTC. Translating gives CASSESMGNNEQFF.

The V call is TRBV2, the J call TRBJ2-3; D call uncertain. The CDR3 consists of 17 residues. Trimming left V 5 bases short and J 2 bases short, with 20 bases between. The germline V gene has CDR1 SNHLY and CDR2 FYNNEI. The CDR3 coding sequence is TGTGCCAGCAGTAACACCCCGGTAGCAGACCTCACAGATACGCAGTATTTT. Translation: CASSNTPVADLTDTQYF.

This chain uses TRBV6-1 with TRBJ2-2; a weak D match, TRBD2 (6 bases). The V and J ends lost 3 bases and 2 bases respectively, with 10 bases between them. The CDR3 covers 15 residues. Germline CDR1 is MNHNS and CDR2 is SASEGT. As DNA, the CDR3 is TGTGCCAGCAGTGAGTTAGCGGACAACACCGGGGAGCTGTTTTTT. Protein: CASSELADNTGELFF.

The chain employs TRBV5-1 and TRBJ1-1, with a weak D call TRBD1 (6 bases). V lost 1 base and J lost 6, with 16 bases in between. This CDR3 spans 15 amino acids. Germline CDR1 is SGHRS and CDR2 is YFSETQ. The CDR3 sequence: CASSLSGGPGPEAFF. CDR3 DNA: TGCGCCAGCAGCTTGAGTGGGGGCCCCGGGCCTGAAGCTTTCTTT. Full variable domain (outside the CDR3, taken from reference TRBV5-1 and TRBJ1-1): KAGVTQTPRYLIKTRGQQVTLSCSPISGHRSVSWYQQTPGQGLQFLFEYFSETQRNKGNFPGRFSGRQFSNSRSEMNVSTLELGDSALYLCASSLSGGPGPEAFFGQGTRLTVV.

The V gene is TRBV19, the J gene TRBJ2-1; D gene unclear. The CDR3 has 12 residues. The germline CDR1 and CDR2 sequences are LNHDA and SQIVND (reference sequence). Trimming pared 5 bases from V and 6 bases from J, leaving 8 bases between. CDR3 sequence reads: CASSSPSNEQFF. The CDR3 DNA is TGTGCCAGTAGTTCTCCTAGCAATGAGCAGTTCTTC.

The chain employs TRBV14 and TRBJ1-1, with a tentative D call TRBD1 (5 bases). The V and J ends lost 1 base and 6 bases respectively, with 18 bases between them. The CDR3 loop spans 16 amino acids. CDR1 is SGHDN, CDR2 FVKESK, per germline. Written as DNA, the CDR3 is TGTGCCAGCAGCCAAGGTTTCCCTCTCACGGGGGCTGAAGCTTTCTTT. It encodes CASSQGFPLTGAEAFF.